Each of the 20 T cell receptor beta chains below was sequenced from the same sample in a study of type 1 regulatory T cells. No antigens are known for them. TCRdb reanalysed the reads using MiXCR and keeps one entry per CDR3 protein. The table shows 60,000 to 80,000 distinct CDR3 sequences, with 55% to 80% occurring only once. The specimen sequenced was cultured T cells, either the whole culture or a sorted T cell fraction (not recorded which). Sample subset: Tr1-enriched cell product generated in vitro against host alloantigens. The receptors here all came from a human donor in good health.

The chain combines TRBV6-2 or TRBV6-3 with TRBJ2-7; 13 positions match TRBD2. CDR1 and CDR2 (germline): MNHEY, SVGEGT. V shed 10 bases, J shed 3 bases, and the junction held 3 bases outside the gene matches. CDR3 size: 13 residues. CDR3 residues: CATRTSGSYEQYF. In nucleotides, the CDR3 is TGTGCCACCCGGACTAGCGGGAGCTACGAGCAGTACTTC.

The sample holds many counts of this clonotype. The chain uses TRBV6-5 and TRBJ2-2, with D unresolved. The CDR3 runs to 15 residues. Trimming shortened V by 1 base and J by 2 bases, and 8 bases separated the two germline ends. The germline V gene encodes CDR1 MNHEY and CDR2 SVGAGI. CDR3 DNA sequence: TGTGCCAGCAGTTACTTACCAGTAAACACCGGGGAGCTGTTTTTT. Translated: CASSYLPVNTGELFF.

Notes on this clonotype: No conserved phenylalanine or tryptophan is present at the end of the CDR3, so a read error is the likely explanation. It is unclear where the CDR3 begins or ends on the DNA, so no DNA is shown, and the CDR3 is as TCRdb lists it. The rearrangement uses TRBV10-3 and TRBJ1-2; the table gives TRBD1 as D, unverified against the DNA. Ends included, the CDR3 has 8 residues. The germline CDR1 and CDR2 sequences are ENHRY and SYGVKD. The CDR3 sequence is CASAGPPY.

The chain couples TRBV20-1 to TRBJ2-2, with unresolved D. Trimming shortened V by 5 bases and J by 7 bases, and 8 bases separated the two germline ends. The CDR3 is 11 amino acids. Germline V gene data show CDR1 as DFQATT and CDR2 as SNEGSKA (reference sequence). CDR3 residues: CSAPDVGELFF. The CDR3 coding sequence is TGCAGTGCTCCGGACGTCGGGGAGCTGTTTTTT.

The chain employs TRBV24-1 and TRBJ1-5, with 7 bases lining up with TRBD1. The CDR3 runs 18 residues. CDR1 KGHDR and CDR2 SFDVKD come from the germline V gene. V gave up 4 bases and J gave up 1 base; unmatched junction bases: 12. The CDR3 protein is CATSDTGAAFGSNQPQHF. CDR3 nucleotide sequence: TGTGCCACCAGTGACACAGGGGCCGCCTTTGGGAGCAATCAGCCCCAGCATTTT.

The chain combines TRBV5-1 with TRBJ2-7, with D tentatively TRBD2 (6 bases). This CDR3 spans 14 amino acids. CDR1 is SGHRS and CDR2 is YFSETQ in the germline V gene. Trimming pared 0 bases from V and 3 bases from J, leaving 10 bases between. The CDR3 here is CASSLDGTVYEQYF. The CDR3, as DNA: TGCGCCAGCAGCTTGGACGGGACTGTCTACGAGCAGTACTTC. The full variable domain, in which reference TRBV5-1 and TRBJ2-7 provide the parts outside the CDR3, is KAGVTQTPRYLIKTRGQQVTLSCSPISGHRSVSWYQQTPGQGLQFLFEYFSETQRNKGNFPGRFSGRQFSNSRSEMNVSTLELGDSALYLCASSLDGTVYEQYFGPGTRLTVT.

This clonotype was seen just once. The CDR3 here is CASSFGLAGDEQYF. The CDR3 DNA sequence: TGCGCCAGCAGCTTCGGACTAGCGGGAGACGAGCAGTACTTC. The chain uses TRBV5-1 and TRBJ2-7; TRBD2 matches 13 bases. Germline V gene lookup returns CDR1 SGHRS and CDR2 YFSETQ. The CDR3 runs 14 residues. V was clipped by 2 bases and J by 5 bases; unmatched bases: 1.

The chain recombines TRBV27 with TRBJ2-3, with D unclear. In germline, CDR1 is MNHEY, CDR2 SMNVEV (reference sequence). Trimming pared 0 bases from V and 4 bases from J, leaving 14 bases between. The CDR3 runs 16 residues. CDR3 in amino acids: CASSLSLRLLADTQYF. CDR3 in DNA: TGTGCCAGCAGTTTATCGCTTAGACTGTTGGCAGATACGCAGTATTTT.

This chain uses TRBV4-1 with TRBJ2-7; D perhaps matches TRBD2 (6 bases). V lost 0 bases and J lost 2, with 14 bases in between. The CDR3 contains 16 residues. Germline CDR1 MGHRA, CDR2 YSYEKL. The CDR3 nucleotides are TGCGCCAGCAGCCAAGATATCCTAGCGACGACCTACGAGCAGTACTTC. This codes for CASSQDILATTYEQYF.

The CDR3 DNA sequence: TGTGCCAGCAGCCAAGTACCTAGCAGCAAGGCCAACACCGGGGAGCTGTTTTTT. Translating it yields CASSQVPSSKANTGELFF. The V call is TRBV3-1, the J call TRBJ2-2; D may be TRBD2 (5 bases). Per the germline V gene, CDR1 is LGHDT and CDR2 is YNNKEL (reference sequence). Trimming removed 1 base from V and 2 bases from J, with 17 bases in between. CDR3 length equals 18 residues.

This rearrangement joins TRBV20-1 to TRBJ2-1; D not certain. The germline V gene has CDR1 DFQATT and CDR2 SNEGSKA (reference sequence). The CDR3 totals 14 residues. V was clipped by 3 bases and J by 7 bases, with 16 bases between them. CDR3 loop: CSASHLGFGNEQFF. The CDR3 nucleotides are TGCAGTGCTAGTCACCTAGGCTTTGGGAATGAGCAGTTCTTC.

Only a few counts were recorded for this clonotype. The chain recombines TRBV5-1 with TRBJ2-3; 7 bases are shared with TRBD1. The CDR3 has 16 residues. The germline V gene has CDR1 SGHRS and CDR2 YFSETQ. V was pared by 2 bases and J by 0 bases, with 6 bases of the junction left unmatched. The CDR3 loop is CASSLPGQESTDTQYF. CDR3 bases: TGCGCCAGCAGCTTACCTGGACAGGAGAGCACAGATACGCAGTATTTT. The variable domain in full, completed from reference TRBV5-1 and TRBJ2-3, reads KAGVTQTPRYLIKTRGQQVTLSCSPISGHRSVSWYQQTPGQGLQFLFEYFSETQRNKGNFPGRFSGRQFSNSRSEMNVSTLELGDSALYLCASSLPGQESTDTQYFGPGTRLTVL.

The chain uses TRBV19 and TRBJ1-1, with unresolved D. V lost 3 bases, J lost 0 bases, and 11 bases lay in between. The CDR3 loop spans 15 amino acids. Germline V gene data show CDR1 as LNHDA and CDR2 as SQIVND (reference sequence). The CDR3 nucleotides read TGTGCCAGTAGTATTTATAGGACCATGAACACTGAAGCTTTCTTT. Its translation: CASSIYRTMNTEAFF.

The chain recombines TRBV20-1 with TRBJ2-4, with D possibly being TRBD2 (6 bases). CDR1 and CDR2 from the germline V gene are DFQATT and SNEGSKA (reference sequence). The V gene lost 0 bases and the J gene lost 8 bases, with 14 bases spanning the gap. CDR3 length: 14 residues. The CDR3 DNA sequence: TGCAGTGCTAGAGATCCTAGGGAGGTGTACATTCAGTACTTC. It is translated as CSARDPREVYIQYF.

V is TRBV2 and J is TRBJ2-3; 13 positions match TRBD2. CDR1 is SNHLY and CDR2 is FYNNEI in the germline V gene. This CDR3 contains 16 residues. J was trimmed by 4 bases and V by 7 bases; bases with no gene match: 8. This CDR3 is CASNYGTSGISDTQYF. CDR3 coding DNA: TGTGCCAGCAATTATGGGACTAGCGGGATTTCAGATACGCAGTATTTT.

The V gene is TRBV9, the J gene TRBJ2-7, with D perhaps TRBD2 (5 bases). Trimming stripped 4 bases from V and 0 bases from J, with 11 bases between. Germline values: CDR1 SGDLS, CDR2 YYNGEE. CDR3 length equals 14 residues. CDR3 sequence reads: CASSSGLGSYEQYF. CDR3 nucleotides: TGTGCCAGCAGCTCAGGACTGGGCTCCTACGAGCAGTACTTC.

V is TRBV29-1 and J is TRBJ1-2; D unresolved. The germline gives CDR1 SQVTM, CDR2 ANQGSEA. The CDR3 sequence is 15 residues long. V was clipped by 6 bases and J by 8 bases, with 25 bases between them. The CDR3: CSVAKVLAVSEGYTF. In nucleotides, the CDR3 is TGCAGCGTAGCGAAGGTTTTGGCAGTTTCGGAAGGCTACACCTTC.

This clonotype occurred once. The J gene is TRBJ2-7, the V gene TRBV12-3 or TRBV12-4; possibly TRBD2 for D (6 bases). V lost 7 bases and J lost 7, with 11 bases in between. The CDR3 runs 11 residues. The DNA of the CDR3 is TGTGCCAGCACCTACGGGGGTGAGCAGTACTTC. Translated, it gives CASTYGGEQYF.

The count of this clonotype is one. This chain uses TRBV3-1 with TRBJ2-2; 7 bases line up with TRBD2. CDR1 is LGHDT and CDR2 is YNNKEL in the germline V gene (reference sequence). The CDR3 is 16 residues long. The V segment lost 2 bases and the J segment 5 bases; nucleotides outside the gene matches: 8. The CDR3 coding sequence is TGTGCCAGCAGCCAACGGGCGGGAGTGGGTACCGGGGAGCTGTTTTTT. It is translated as CASSQRAGVGTGELFF.

A few counts support this clonotype. V usage is TRBV7-8 and J usage is TRBJ2-2, with TRBD2 as a possible D gene (6 bases). The CDR3 is made up of 14 amino acids. With 4 bases removed from V and 5 bases from J, the gap between germline ends came to 11 bases. CDR1 and CDR2 (germline): SGHVS, FQNEAQ. The CDR3 coding sequence is TGTGCCAGCAGCTGGACTCGGGGGACCGGGGAGCTGTTTTTT. Amino acid sequence: CASSWTRGTGELFF.